This TCR beta chain was captured by sequencing in a study of cytomegalovirus exposure and HLA in healthy donors. Study-wide findings and caveats: The study had only CMV serostatus as immune exposure information.

Germline assignment: CDR1 SGHAT and CDR2 FQNNGV. This CDR3 is 14 amino acids long. V was clipped by 0 bases and J by 10 bases; unmatched bases: 3. Concerning this clone: Its matching antigen is unknown.

With 60 Vbeta and 13 Jbeta primers, the PCR was carried out. Produced via immunoSEQ multiplex PCR; TCRdb's table is partial and in-frame only. The sample holds about 140,000 clones, more than 75% seen once. The chain employs TRBV11-2 and TRBJ1-1; 12 nucleotides align to TRBD1. What was sequenced was PBMCs. This receptor was identified in a female donor in good health and CMV-seronegative. The CDR3 region has the DNA TGTGCCAGCAGCTTAGATCGGGACAGGGGGCGAGCTTTCTTT. It specifies CASSLDRDRGRAFF.